A single sample gave rise to the 12 T cell receptor beta chains below, sequenced in a study of early T cells in non-severe SARS-CoV-2 infection. TCRdb re-called the 5' RACE reads through MiXCR, storing one row per CDR3 protein. Seen here are about 94,000 distinct CDR3 sequences, less than 15% observed once, and the top ten hold 2% to 2.5%. The sample comprised whole blood. Every receptor here comes from an adult who was a healthcare worker with PCR-confirmed SARS-CoV-2 infection or an uninfected control (not recorded which).

This clonotype appeared many times. The V and J genes are TRBV11-2 and TRBJ2-1; D ambiguous. Trimming removed 1 base at V and 6 bases at J, with 10 bases between. CDR3 length: 14 amino acids. Germline CDR1 and CDR2: SGHAT and FQNNGV. CDR3 residues: CASSLVTTFNEQFF. The CDR3 DNA sequence: TGTGCCAGCAGCTTAGTGACGACCTTCAATGAGCAGTTCTTC.

This sequence joins TRBV19 and TRBJ2-1, with no clear D. With 5 bases removed from V and 7 bases from J, the gap between germline ends came to 15 bases. The V gene's germline CDR1 is LNHDA and CDR2 SQIVND (reference sequence). CDR3 size: 14 residues. CDR3 protein: CASSATSSRNEQFF. CDR3 DNA sequence: TGTGCCAGTAGTGCGACCTCAAGTCGAAATGAGCAGTTCTTC.

Only a few counts were recorded for this clonotype. V and J are TRBV3-1 and TRBJ2-1; the match to TRBD1 covers 8 bases. The ends lost 6 bases at V and 0 bases at J; junction bases unmatched: 4. In germline, CDR1 is LGHDT, CDR2 YNNKEL (reference sequence). This CDR3 contains 15 residues. CDR3 sequence: CASRRQGTSYNEQFF. CDR3 in DNA: TGTGCCAGCAGGCGACAGGGGACCTCCTACAATGAGCAGTTCTTC.

This chain connects TRBV24-1 to TRBJ2-5; 8 nucleotides match TRBD2. CDR3 size: 15 residues. The germline V gene encodes CDR1 KGHDR and CDR2 SFDVKD. The ends lost 3 bases at V and 5 bases at J; junction bases unmatched: 7. In nucleotides, the CDR3 is TGTGCCACCAGTGATCGACTAGCGTCAGGGGAGACCCAGTACTTC. Residues: CATSDRLASGETQYF.

The sample holds many counts of this clonotype. The rearrangement uses TRBV9 and TRBJ2-7; perhaps TRBD2 as D (6 bases). CDR3 size: 12 residues. From germline, CDR1 is SGDLS and CDR2 YYNGEE. V was pared by 7 bases and J by 3 bases, with 11 bases between. CDR3 sequence: CASGQTSYEQYF. CDR3 DNA sequence: TGTGCCAGCGGCCAGACTAGCTACGAGCAGTACTTC.

The chain recombines TRBV29-1 with TRBJ2-3; 11 bases line up with TRBD2. CDR3 length equals 16 residues. V lost 2 bases, J lost 3 bases, and 7 bases stayed unmatched. Germline-derived CDR1 and CDR2 are SQVTM and ANQGSEA. CDR3 sequence: CSVEPTRLAGTDTQYF. The CDR3 DNA reads TGCAGCGTTGAACCCACCAGACTAGCGGGGACAGATACGCAGTATTTT.

This clonotype was picked up a small number of times. This chain joins TRBV7-8 and TRBJ2-1, with 13 positions matching TRBD2. The V segment lost 2 bases and the J segment 6 bases; nucleotides outside the gene matches: 7. This CDR3 has 17 amino acids. Germline loops: CDR1 SGHVS, CDR2 FQNEAQ. CDR3 DNA: TGTGCCAGCAGCTTATTCTCGACTAGCGGGGGGCGCAATGAGCAGTTCTTC. Its protein is CASSLFSTSGGRNEQFF. Together with reference TRBV7-8 and TRBJ2-1, the CDR3 gives the full variable domain: GAGVSQSPRYKVAKRGQDVALRCDPISGHVSLFWYQQALGQGPEFLTYFQNEAQLDKSGLPSDRFFAERPEGSVSTLKIQRTQQEDSAVYLCASSLFSTSGGRNEQFFGPGTRLTVL.

The CDR3 nucleotides read TGTGCCAGCAGCCCAGATACGCAGTATTTT. It translates to CASSPDTQYF. The V gene is TRBV4-2, the J gene TRBJ2-3; D is unresolved. Germline-derived CDR1 and CDR2 are LGHNA and YNFKEQ. The CDR3 is made up of 10 amino acids. Deletions cut 4 bases from V and 4 bases from J, with 0 bases between.

This clonotype was seen ten or more times. The V gene is TRBV7-9, the J gene TRBJ1-1; D may be TRBD1 (5 bases). This CDR3 is built from 12 residues. Germline loops: CDR1 SEHNR, CDR2 FQNEAQ (reference sequence). V was cut by 5 bases and J by 7 bases, with 11 bases left in between. As DNA, the CDR3 is TGTGCCAGCAGCGTACGACAGATTGAAGCTTTCTTT. Translation: CASSVRQIEAFF.

The rearrangement links TRBV12-3 or TRBV12-4 to TRBJ2-3, with 12 bases aligning to TRBD2. V shed 3 bases, J shed 2 bases, and the junction held 6 bases outside the gene matches. CDR3 size: 17 residues. The CDR3 nucleotides read TGTGCCAGCAGTTTCCCTAGCGGGGGGGGCGACACAGATACGCAGTATTTT. Protein sequence: CASSFPSGGGDTDTQYF.

There are many counts of this clonotype. The chain couples TRBV4-1 to TRBJ1-5, with D unclear. CDR3 size: 18 residues. Germline V CDR1 and CDR2: MGHRA, YSYEKL. V was clipped by 3 bases and J by 6 bases, with 24 bases between them. This CDR3 is CASSHPPGWTGVGQPQHF. The DNA of the CDR3 is TGCGCCAGCAGCCATCCCCCTGGGTGGACTGGGGTAGGTCAGCCCCAGCATTTT.

This chain uses TRBV7-2 with TRBJ2-1, with 8 bases aligning to TRBD2. Looked up from germline, CDR1 is SGHTA and CDR2 is FQGNSA. The CDR3 spans 13 residues. After removal of 8 bases from V and 8 bases from J, the junction contained 8 bases not matched to a gene. CDR3 amino acids: CASHRGGIDEQFF. The CDR3 region has the DNA TGTGCCAGCCATCGGGGGGGCATCGATGAGCAGTTCTTC.